This T cell receptor beta chain was sequenced during a study of blood T cells in healthy people across ages. The ends were cut back, 5 bases at V and 7 bases at J, with 12 bases in the middle. The CDR3 runs 12 residues. Study-level results: PBMCs that were unsorted prevented a conclusive naive versus antigen-experienced comparison.

A sample-barcoded 5' primer and a J-beta primer mix were used in a second PCR of roughly 7 to 11 cycles. TCRdb independently ran MiXCR on the 5' RACE reads; one entry per CDR3 protein. Of just over 800,000 distinct CDR3 sequences listed, around two thirds are singletons. Only a few counts were recorded for this clonotype. Antigen unknown. Sequenced sample: blood. The receptor was isolated from a man aged 25 to 45 in good health. The genes are TRBV12-3 or TRBV12-4 and TRBJ2-7; D gene unclear. Here the CDR3 DNA reads TGTGCCAGCAGTCCAACGATCGGAGAGCAGTACTTC. Its translation: CASSPTIGEQYF.